This T cell receptor (beta chain) appears in the sequencing data of a study of graft-versus-host responses after intestinal transplantation. Overall study context: Recipients had transplants, and these were multivisceral, liver-intestinal, or isolated intestinal.

The study, taken as a whole, reports: Elevated graft-versus-host to host-versus-graft clonal ratios in allografts were recorded for patients with graft-donor T cell macrochimerism. Analysis identified GvH clones in recipient marrow, with some appearing first in ileum or blood.

The repertoire was sequenced with immunoSEQ multiplex PCR; TCRdb's copy has only in-frame clones and lacks some. The sample holds roughly 100,000 clones, around 92% seen once. In regard to this clone: What it binds is unknown.

The sequencing here drew on unstimulated CD8+ T cells sorted from spleen or lymph node cells, taken before transplant. The TCR comes from a human donor who was the organ donor for an intestinal transplant.

CDR3 DNA: TGTGCCAGCAGCCTGTCCGATAGCGGGGCCCCTGGGGAGACCCAGTACTTC. Encoded protein: CASSLSDSGAPGETQYF. The chain has TRBV28 and TRBJ2-5, with 8 nucleotides matching TRBD2. CDR3 length: 17 residues. CDR1 is MDHEN and CDR2 is SYDVKM in the germline V gene. V dropped 6 bases and J dropped 5; count of bases not matched to a gene: 17.